The clone carrying this T cell receptor (beta chain) has at least ten counts. Its antigen remains unidentified. CDR3 length: 17 residues. Trimming removed 1 base at V and 4 bases at J, with 17 bases between. The V gene's germline CDR1 is MGHDK and CDR2 SYGVNS. This entry is derived from a study of T cell repertoires in cytomegalovirus infection. Looking at the study overall: Matching HLA type, along with CMV infection, was indicated by public TCR beta signatures.

One entry per CDR3 protein results from TCRdb running MiXCR on the reads. The sample shows some 270,000 distinct CDR3 sequences, over 15% of them seen only once. Study-wide results and caveats: Summed public TCR beta family frequency identified CMV carriers bearing the relevant HLA. Within the response measured ex vivo, HLA-C-restricted CMV-specific TCR beta clonotypes were dominant.

This TCR was sampled from a human donor in good health (CMV status not recorded). Some clones in this sample may be carry-over from other donors' samples. The sample taken for sequencing was CD8+ T cells from PBMCs. V and J are TRBV25-1 and TRBJ2-1, with a tentative D call TRBD2 (6 bases). This chain's CDR3 is CASSEFFLGTEYNEQFF. CDR3 nucleotide sequence: TGTGCCAGCAGTGAATTCTTCTTAGGGACTGAGTACAATGAGCAGTTCTTC.